Reported below is one TCR beta chain. Its specificity is unknown. This CDR3 is built from 14 residues. V dropped 8 bases and J dropped 5 bases, with 19 bases sitting between them. The germline gives CDR1 GTSNPN, CDR2 SVGIG (reference sequence). Amplification used 60 Vbeta primers and 13 Jbeta primers. TCRdb's copy holds only in-frame clones and misses some; the assay was immunoSEQ multiplex PCR. The table shows 76,000 or so clones, with roughly 78% occurring only once. This sample is drawn from a study of cytomegalovirus exposure and HLA in healthy donors. General observations from the study: In an earlier analysis, productive rearrangement rates for most beta V segments clustered near 87% or 30%.

The V gene is TRBV30, the J gene TRBJ2-1, with D possibly TRBD2 on 5 matching bases. The receptor comes from a man between 25 and 39 years old in good health and CMV-seronegative. Sample: PBMCs. CDR3 nucleotides: TGTGCCGGAACATCAGAGGTGACTAACAATGAGCAGTTCTTC. This codes for CAGTSEVTNNEQFF.